A single sample gave rise to the 18 T cell receptor beta chains below, sequenced in a study of blood T cell repertoires in COVID-19. Clones were read by immunoSEQ multiplex PCR, and TCRdb kept only the in-frame ones, dropping some. Among some 260,000 clones listed, about 85% were seen once. The specimen was peripheral blood. These receptors all come from a man between 18 and 29 years old with active or convalescent COVID-19.

This rearrangement joins TRBV7-8 to TRBJ2-1; 11 bases line up with TRBD2. This CDR3 spans 18 amino acids. The germline CDR1 and CDR2 sequences are SGHVS and FQNEAQ. V was clipped by 3 bases and J by 7 bases; unmatched bases: 14. As DNA, the CDR3 is TGTGCCAGCAGCTTTCGGACTAGCGGGCTAACCCGCTTAAATGAGCAGTTCTTC. Translating gives CASSFRTSGLTRLNEQFF.

As DNA, the CDR3 is TGCAGCGGAACCGGGACAGGGCGGAATGAGCAGTTCTTC. The encoded protein is CSGTGTGRNEQFF. V usage is TRBV29-1 and J usage is TRBJ2-1, with 9 bases aligning to TRBD1. Per the germline V gene, CDR1 is SQVTM and CDR2 is ANQGSEA. With V trimmed by 7 bases and J by 7 bases, 8 bases remained unmatched. This CDR3 has 13 amino acids.

This clone was recorded once. The same CDR3 arises from other DNA sequences in this sample as well. The chain employs TRBV5-4 and TRBJ2-7, with D possibly matching TRBD2 (6 bases). Germline lookup yields CDR1 SGHNT and CDR2 YYREEE (reference sequence). Trimming removed 1 base at V and 2 bases at J, with 13 bases between. CDR3 size: 15 residues. CDR3 DNA sequence: TGTGCCAGCAGCTTGCAACTAGCTGGGACCTACGAGCAGTACTTC. Translation: CASSLQLAGTYEQYF.

This sequence joins TRBV6-6 and TRBJ2-7; 11 bases agree with TRBD1. This CDR3 contains 15 residues. Germline CDR1 MNHNY, CDR2 SVGAGI (reference sequence). After removal of 6 bases from V and 3 bases from J, the junction contained 7 bases not matched to a gene. For the CDR3, the DNA is TGTGCCAGCAGGGATACCGGGACAGGGGGCTACGAGCAGTACTTC. Translating gives CASRDTGTGGYEQYF.

The chain carries TRBV6-6 and TRBJ1-2, with 7 bases that match TRBD1. The CDR3 runs to 16 residues. Per the germline V gene, CDR1 is MNHNY and CDR2 is SVGAGI (reference sequence). V dropped 0 bases and J dropped 7; count of bases not matched to a gene: 11. The chain's CDR3 is CASSYSDLGQSVGYTF. The DNA of the CDR3 is TGTGCCAGCAGTTACTCCGATCTGGGACAGAGCGTTGGCTACACCTTC.

The chain couples TRBV6-2 or TRBV6-3 to TRBJ2-1; D gene uncertain. This CDR3 is 15 amino acids long. The V and J ends lost 4 bases and 5 bases respectively, with 15 bases between them. Germline CDR1 reads MNHEY; CDR2 reads SVGEGT. The CDR3 sequence is CASSFPPSWHNEQFF. CDR3 nucleotides: TGTGCCAGCAGTTTTCCCCCCTCGTGGCACAATGAGCAGTTCTTC.

The chain uses TRBV5-6 and TRBJ1-1; D may be TRBD1 (6 bases). The CDR3 spans 14 residues. Germline CDR1 reads SGHDT; CDR2 reads YYEEEE. Trimming took 2 bases from V and 3 from J, leaving 11 bases between them. The CDR3 DNA sequence: TGTGCCAGCAGCTTTACAGGGTTGGACACTGAAGCTTTCTTT. Protein sequence: CASSFTGLDTEAFF.

The chain carries TRBV19 and TRBJ1-2; a weak D match, TRBD1 (6 bases). This CDR3 contains 12 residues. Germline V gives CDR1 LNHDA, CDR2 SQIVND (reference sequence). With 6 bases removed from V and 8 bases from J, the gap between germline ends came to 13 bases. The CDR3: CASSPGGRGYTF. In nucleotides, the CDR3 is TGTGCCAGTAGCCCGGGGGGGCGCGGCTACACCTTC.

This chain links TRBV19 with TRBJ1-1; D ambiguous. This CDR3 region has 17 residues. In germline, CDR1 is LNHDA, CDR2 SQIVND (reference sequence). The V and J ends lost 6 bases and 0 bases respectively, with 20 bases between them. For the CDR3, the DNA is TGTGCCAGTAGCCCCTACGGGGAGCGGGCCATGAACACTGAAGCTTTCTTT. It specifies CASSPYGERAMNTEAFF.

Comment on this clone: Other DNA sequences of this sample code for an identical CDR3. J is TRBJ2-1 and V is TRBV5-1; D gene uncertain. Germline CDR1 reads SGHRS; CDR2 reads YFSETQ. V lost 7 bases to trimming and J lost 2 bases, with 13 bases between them. The CDR3 consists of 14 residues. The CDR3 DNA reads TGCGCCAGCTGCAGAGGCCCCACCTACAATGAGCAGTTCTTC. It yields the protein CASCRGPTYNEQFF.

The J gene is TRBJ1-5, the V gene TRBV19; no reliable D call. Germline values: CDR1 LNHDA, CDR2 SQIVND (reference sequence). Deletions cut 1 base from V and 7 bases from J, with 14 bases between. CDR3 length: 15 amino acids. The CDR3 DNA follows: TGTGCCAGTAGTATAGTCGGGGATCGAAGGCAGCCCCAGCATTTT. Amino acid sequence: CASSIVGDRRQPQHF.

By sample fraction, this clone is medium-sized. The rearrangement uses TRBV7-8 and TRBJ2-3; 8 nucleotides line up with TRBD2. Germline trimming cut 4 bases from V and 2 bases from J; bases unmatched to any gene: 8. Germline CDR1 and CDR2: SGHVS and FQNEAQ. The CDR3 sequence is 16 residues long. CDR3 sequence (DNA): TGTGCCAGCAGCTATACGGGAGGGCCAGTCACAGATACGCAGTATTTT. This translates into CASSYTGGPVTDTQYF.

The V call is TRBV18, the J call TRBJ2-1; maybe TRBD1 (5 bases). There are 14 residues in the CDR3. The ends were cut back, 1 base at V and 6 bases at J, with 10 bases in the middle. Per germline, CDR1 KGHSH and CDR2 LQKENI. The CDR3 loop reads CASSPRAQGNEQFF. The CDR3 nucleotides are TGTGCCAGCTCACCACGGGCGCAGGGCAATGAGCAGTTCTTC.

This clone was picked up one time. The genes are TRBV18 and TRBJ1-1; tentative D call: TRBD1 (5 bases). The CDR3 runs 12 residues. V was clipped by 6 bases and J by 7 bases, with 12 bases between them. CDR1 is KGHSH and CDR2 is LQKENI in the germline V gene. This CDR3 reads CASSPDSNEAFF. In nucleotides, the CDR3 is TGTGCCAGCTCCCCAGACAGTAATGAAGCTTTCTTT.

CDR3 in DNA: TGTGCCAGCAGCTCGTACGTAATACAGGTTTCCGAGCAGTACTTC. Protein: CASSSYVIQVSEQYF. The V call is TRBV5-8, the J call TRBJ2-7; D may be TRBD1 (5 bases). The CDR3 is 15 amino acids. V lost 3 bases and J 6 bases, leaving 19 bases between the germline ends. CDR1 is SGHTS, CDR2 YDEGEE, per germline.

This chain links TRBV3-1 (or the pseudogene TRBV3-2) with TRBJ1-2; 11 bases line up with TRBD1. Germline V gene lookup returns CDR1 LGHDT and CDR2 YNNKEL (reference sequence). V was pared by 1 base and J by 3 bases, with 1 base of the junction left unmatched. The CDR3 is 15 residues long. CDR3 sequence (DNA): TGTGCCAGCAGCCAAGGGACAGGGGGCGACTATGGCTACACCTTC. This gives the protein CASSQGTGGDYGYTF.

A single count supports this clone. The chain uses TRBV18 and TRBJ1-2; D gene uncertain. The germline CDR1 and CDR2 sequences are KGHSH and LQKENI. Trimming stripped 0 bases from V and 11 bases from J, with 25 bases between. CDR3 length equals 17 residues. The CDR3 here is CASSPPLSTAYRSLYTF. In DNA, the CDR3 is TGTGCCAGCTCACCACCTCTATCAACAGCTTACAGATCCCTGTACACCTTC.

The chain links TRBV9 to TRBJ1-1; D may be TRBD1 (5 bases). Germline V gene lookup returns CDR1 SGDLS and CDR2 YYNGEE. There are 16 residues in the CDR3. Trimming pared 3 bases from V and 3 bases from J, leaving 18 bases between. In DNA, the CDR3 is TGTGCCAGCAGCGCCTCTACAGGTCTGTTCGACACTGAAGCTTTCTTT. Translation gives CASSASTGLFDTEAFF.